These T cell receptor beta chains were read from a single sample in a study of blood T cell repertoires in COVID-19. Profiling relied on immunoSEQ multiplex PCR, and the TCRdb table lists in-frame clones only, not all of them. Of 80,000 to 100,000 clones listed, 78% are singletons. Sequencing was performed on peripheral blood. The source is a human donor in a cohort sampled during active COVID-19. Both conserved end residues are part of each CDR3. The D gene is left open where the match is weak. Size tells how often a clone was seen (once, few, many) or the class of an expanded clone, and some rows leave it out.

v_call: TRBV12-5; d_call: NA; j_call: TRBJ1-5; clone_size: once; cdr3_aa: CASGYEFPQPQHF; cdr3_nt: TGTGCTAGTGGTTATGAGTTCCCCCAGCCCCAGCATTTT
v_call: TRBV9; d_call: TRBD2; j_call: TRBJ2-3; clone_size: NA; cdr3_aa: CASTPRGTSGVFSTDTQYF; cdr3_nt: TGTGCCAGCACCCCTCGGGGGACTAGCGGGGTTTTTAGCACAGATACGCAGTATTTT
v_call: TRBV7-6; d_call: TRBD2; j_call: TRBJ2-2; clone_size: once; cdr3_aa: CASSSPSGKMAGELFF; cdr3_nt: TGTGCCAGCAGCTCACCTAGCGGGAAGATGGCCGGGGAGCTGTTTTTT
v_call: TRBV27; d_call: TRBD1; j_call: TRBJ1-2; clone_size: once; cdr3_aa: CASRHTGGERGYTF; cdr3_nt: TGTGCCAGCAGACATACAGGGGGCGAGCGTGGCTACACCTTC
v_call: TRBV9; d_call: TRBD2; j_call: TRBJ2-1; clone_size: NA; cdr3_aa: CASSPKVGLADYNEQFF; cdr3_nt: TGTGCCAGCAGCCCTAAAGTGGGACTAGCGGATTACAATGAGCAGTTCTTC
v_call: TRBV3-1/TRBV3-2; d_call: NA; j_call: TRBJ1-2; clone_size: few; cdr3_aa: CASSLGGGRGYGYTF; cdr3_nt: TGTGCCAGCAGCCTCGGGGGGGGGCGAGGCTATGGCTACACCTTC
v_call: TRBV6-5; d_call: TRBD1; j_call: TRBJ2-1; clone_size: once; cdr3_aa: CASSRDRGYNEQFF; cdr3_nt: TGTGCCAGCAGTCGGGACAGGGGGTACAATGAGCAGTTCTTC
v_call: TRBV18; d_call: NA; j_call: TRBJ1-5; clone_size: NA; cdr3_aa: CASSPGGGDQPQHF; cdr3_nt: TGTGCCAGCTCACCAGGGGGAGGCGATCAGCCCCAGCATTTT
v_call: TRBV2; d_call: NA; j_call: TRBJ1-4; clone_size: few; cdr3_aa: CASSGTAYYEKLFF; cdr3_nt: TGTGCCAGCAGTGGAACAGCCTATTATGAAAAACTGTTTTTT
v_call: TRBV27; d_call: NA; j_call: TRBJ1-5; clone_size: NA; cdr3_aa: CASSIQGGQPQHF; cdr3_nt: TGTGCCAGCAGTATACAGGGAGGGCAGCCCCAGCATTTT
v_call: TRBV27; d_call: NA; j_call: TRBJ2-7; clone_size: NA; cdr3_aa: CASATGTPSSYEQYF; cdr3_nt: TGTGCCAGCGCGACCGGGACACCTAGCTCCTACGAGCAGTACTTC
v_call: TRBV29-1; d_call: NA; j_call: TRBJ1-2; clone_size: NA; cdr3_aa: CSVRAGRYTF; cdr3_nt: TGCAGCGTTCGGGCGGGCCGCTACACCTTC
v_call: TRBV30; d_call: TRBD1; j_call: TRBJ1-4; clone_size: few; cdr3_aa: CAWRGKGAEKLFF; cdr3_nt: TGTGCCTGGAGGGGCAAGGGGGCGGAAAAACTGTTTTTT
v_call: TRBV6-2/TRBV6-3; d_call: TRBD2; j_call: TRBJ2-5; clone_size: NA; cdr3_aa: CASSLYGGQETQYF; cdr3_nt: TGTGCCAGCAGTTTGTACGGGGGGCAAGAGACCCAGTACTTC
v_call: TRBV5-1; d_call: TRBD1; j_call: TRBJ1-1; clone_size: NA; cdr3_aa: CASSPTGSNTEAFF; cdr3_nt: TGCGCCAGCAGCCCGACAGGGTCGAACACTGAAGCTTTCTTT
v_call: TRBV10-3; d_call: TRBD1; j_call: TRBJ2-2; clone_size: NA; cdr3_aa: CAISRQGGTGELFF; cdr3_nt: TGTGCCATCAGTAGACAGGGGGGCACCGGGGAGCTGTTTTTT
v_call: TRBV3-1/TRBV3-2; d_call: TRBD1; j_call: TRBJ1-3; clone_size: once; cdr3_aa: CASSQLGQSGNTIYF; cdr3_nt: TGTGCCAGCAGCCAATTGGGACAGTCTGGAAACACCATATATTTT
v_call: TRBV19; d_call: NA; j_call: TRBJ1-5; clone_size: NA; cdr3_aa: CASSLDGGFNQPQHF; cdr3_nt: TGTGCCAGTAGTCTAGACGGCGGTTTCAATCAGCCCCAGCATTTT
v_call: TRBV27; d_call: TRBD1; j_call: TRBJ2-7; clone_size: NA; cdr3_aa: CASNDRGPSYEQYF; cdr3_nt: TGTGCCAGCAACGACAGGGGGCCATCCTACGAGCAGTACTTC
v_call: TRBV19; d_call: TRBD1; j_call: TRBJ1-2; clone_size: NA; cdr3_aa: CASSIDQYQLGTGDAYGYTF; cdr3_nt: TGTGCCAGTAGTATAGATCAATATCAGTTAGGGACAGGGGATGCCTATGGCTACACCTTC